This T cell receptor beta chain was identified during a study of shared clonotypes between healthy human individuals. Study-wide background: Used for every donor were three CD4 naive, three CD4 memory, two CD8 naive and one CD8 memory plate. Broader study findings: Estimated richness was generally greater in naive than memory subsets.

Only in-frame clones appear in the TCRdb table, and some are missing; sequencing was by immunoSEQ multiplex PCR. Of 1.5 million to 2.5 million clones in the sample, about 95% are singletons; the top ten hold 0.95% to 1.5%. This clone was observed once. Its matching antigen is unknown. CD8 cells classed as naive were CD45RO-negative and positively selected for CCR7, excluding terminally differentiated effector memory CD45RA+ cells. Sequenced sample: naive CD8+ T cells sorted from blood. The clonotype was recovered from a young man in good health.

CDR3: CASSYPNGQSPYEQYF. CDR3 sequence (DNA): TGTGCCAGCAGCTACCCCAATGGACAATCCCCCTACGAGCAGTACTTC. The rearrangement joins TRBV7-9 to TRBJ2-7; the D gene is possibly TRBD1 (5 bases). The ends were cut back, 4 bases at V and 2 bases at J, with 18 bases in the middle. Germline CDR1 and CDR2: SEHNR and FQNEAQ (reference sequence). This CDR3 contains 16 residues.